Following are 32 T cell receptor beta chains from one sample sequenced in a study of cytomegalovirus exposure and HLA in healthy donors. PCR amplification relied on 60 Vbeta primers (plus 13 Jbeta primers). This table comes from immunoSEQ multiplex PCR, and its TCRdb copy is limited to in-frame clones, with some not included. Among about 130,000 clones listed, roughly four fifths were seen once. Sequenced material: PBMCs. These receptors were taken from a woman aged 45-65 years in good health and CMV-seronegative.

This rearrangement joins TRBV2 to TRBJ2-7; D gene uncertain. This CDR3 spans 12 amino acids. V dropped 2 bases and J dropped 1 base, with 3 bases sitting between them. Germline V gene data show CDR1 as SNHLY and CDR2 as FYNNEI. Here the CDR3 DNA reads TGTGCCAGCAGTGAACAGTCCTACGAGCAGTACTTC. Its translation is CASSEQSYEQYF.

The chain recombines TRBV25-1 with TRBJ1-1; no firm D call. From germline, CDR1 is MGHDK and CDR2 SYGVNS. V lost 1 base and J 1 base, leaving 10 bases between the germline ends. CDR3 length equals 15 residues. CDR3 nucleotides: TGTGCCAGCAGTGAATCGGGTCGGTGGAACACTGAAGCTTTCTTT. It yields the protein CASSESGRWNTEAFF.

The V call is TRBV9, the J call TRBJ2-2, with 10 bases lining up with TRBD2. The CDR3 is 22 residues long. Germline V gene data show CDR1 as SGDLS and CDR2 as YYNGEE. V lost 4 bases to trimming and J lost 3 bases; unmatched junction nucleotides: 24. CDR3 bases: TGTGCCAGCAGCTCCCGAATATACCCTCAGCGGGGGAGCGGGAGGGACACCGGGGAGCTGTTTTTT. Encoded protein: CASSSRIYPQRGSGRDTGELFF.

This clone was seen a handful of times. The chain links TRBV30 to TRBJ1-1; 7 bases line up with TRBD1. With 1 base clipped from V and 5 bases from J, the junction kept 7 bases outside the gene matches. Per germline, CDR1 GTSNPN and CDR2 SVGIG (reference sequence). The length of the CDR3 is 14 residues. The CDR3 DNA sequence: TGTGCCTGGAGTGGACAGGGAGGTTGGACTGAAGCTTTCTTT. Translated: CAWSGQGGWTEAFF.

The CDR3 nucleotides are TGTGCCAGCAGCTCGGACACCTCGCTCTATGGCTACACCTTC. Its translation: CASSSDTSLYGYTF. The gene calls are TRBV7-3 and TRBJ1-2; D possibly corresponds to TRBD1 (5 bases). The CDR3 sequence is 14 residues long. Germline assignment: CDR1 SGHTA and CDR2 FQGTGA. V was cut by 4 bases and J by 4 bases, with 13 bases left in between.

The CDR3 spells CASRPRRGLNNEQFF. Written as DNA, the CDR3 is TGTGCCAGTAGGCCCCGCAGGGGCTTGAACAATGAGCAGTTCTTC. The genes are TRBV19 and TRBJ2-1, with a possible D match to TRBD1 (6 bases). With 6 bases removed from V and 5 bases from J, the gap between germline ends came to 17 bases. The CDR3 contains 15 residues. CDR1 is LNHDA and CDR2 is SQIVND in the germline V gene (reference sequence).

The chain couples TRBV28 to TRBJ2-3; D gene unclear. Trimming left V 5 bases short and J 0 bases short, with 18 bases between. Germline values: CDR1 MDHEN, CDR2 SYDVKM. The CDR3 sequence is 17 residues long. The CDR3 reads CASSPPRGSFSTDTQYF. The CDR3 DNA follows: TGTGCCAGCAGTCCTCCCAGAGGTTCTTTCAGCACAGATACGCAGTATTTT.

The chain uses TRBV10-3 and TRBJ1-3; 8 bases line up with TRBD1. This CDR3 is 15 amino acids long. Germline CDR1 is ENHRY and CDR2 is SYGVKD. Unmatched junction bases numbered 10, after V lost 8 bases and J lost 4 bases. The CDR3 bases are TGTGCCATCGGACGTCCAGGGGGCTTGGGAAACACCATATATTTT. Translated: CAIGRPGGLGNTIYF.

The chain joins TRBV5-1 to TRBJ1-1, with TRBD1 matching over 8 bases. Germline values: CDR1 SGHRS, CDR2 YFSETQ. The CDR3 has 14 amino acids. The junction had 6 bases not matched to a gene; V was cut back by 4 bases and J by 4 bases. DNA for the CDR3: TGCGCCAGCAGCCCAGGACAGGGTATCACTGAAGCTTTCTTT. Its translation is CASSPGQGITEAFF.

This clone has just one count. The chain is built from TRBV9 and TRBJ1-1; TRBD1 might be the D (5 bases). From germline, CDR1 is SGDLS and CDR2 YYNGEE. The CDR3 totals 14 residues. V was shortened by 4 bases and J by 1 base, with 11 bases between the two germline ends. As DNA, the CDR3 is TGTGCCAGCAGCCCATCAACAGGGAACACTGAAGCTTTCTTT. Its translation: CASSPSTGNTEAFF. Together with reference TRBV9 and TRBJ1-1, the CDR3 gives the full variable domain: DSGVTQTPKHLITATGQRVTLRCSPRSGDLSVYWYQQSLDQGLQFLIQYYNGEERAKGNILERFSAQQFPDLHSELNLSSLELGDSALYFCASSPSTGNTEAFFGQGTRLTVV.

This clone was seen more than once but under ten times. V and J are TRBV30 and TRBJ2-2; the D gene is possibly TRBD1 (5 bases). V was pared by 3 bases and J by 4 bases, with 12 bases between. Germline values: CDR1 GTSNPN, CDR2 SVGIG (reference sequence). The CDR3 runs to 14 residues. CDR3 sequence reads: CAWRMDIRTGELFF. Here the CDR3 DNA reads TGTGCCTGGAGGATGGACATACGCACCGGGGAGCTGTTTTTT.

The rearrangement uses TRBV21-1 and TRBJ1-3. TRBV21-1 is a recognized pseudogene. The CDR3 totals 19 residues. The CDR3 spells CASSKEGGRQLSSGNTIYF. CDR3 coding DNA: TGTGCCAGCAGCAAAGAGGGCGGGAGACAGCTGAGCTCTGGAAACACCATATATTTT.

This clone was counted only a few times. This chain uses TRBV4-2 with TRBJ1-1; D is possibly TRBD1 (5 bases). Trimming removed 1 base from V and 3 bases from J, with 9 bases in between. The germline CDR1 and CDR2 sequences are LGHNA and YNFKEQ. CDR3 size: 14 residues. CDR3 sequence reads: CASSQGGVDTEAFF. The CDR3 nucleotides read TGTGCCAGCAGCCAAGGGGGCGTGGACACTGAAGCTTTCTTT.

V usage is TRBV6-1 and J usage is TRBJ2-1; 13 positions match TRBD2. Germline V gives CDR1 MNHNS, CDR2 SASEGT. The junction had 9 bases not matched to a gene; V was cut back by 3 bases and J by 10 bases. There are 16 residues in the CDR3. This CDR3 reads CASSDPKLAGGAEQFF. Here the CDR3 DNA reads TGTGCCAGCAGTGACCCAAAACTAGCGGGAGGGGCGGAGCAGTTCTTC.

This chain uses TRBV7-6 with TRBJ2-5; D possibly corresponds to TRBD2 (5 bases). This CDR3 comprises 17 residues. Trimming removed 5 bases from V and 0 bases from J, with 19 bases in between. CDR1 is SGHVS, CDR2 FNYEAQ, per germline. CDR3: CASSARRTAPYQETQYF. The CDR3 coding sequence is TGTGCCAGCAGCGCCCGGCGGACTGCCCCTTACCAAGAGACCCAGTACTTC. Full variable domain (rest looked up from reference TRBV7-6 and TRBJ2-5): GAGVSQSPRYKVTKRGQDVALRCDPISGHVSLYWYRQALGQGPEFLTYFNYEAQQDKSGLPNDRFSAERPEGSISTLTIQRTEQRDSAMYRCASSARRTAPYQETQYFGPGTRLLVL.

This chain joins TRBV5-1 and TRBJ1-2, with 7 bases lining up with TRBD1. Germline loops: CDR1 SGHRS, CDR2 YFSETQ. This CDR3 has 14 amino acids. V trimming: 4 bases; J trimming: 2 bases; junction bases outside the gene matches: 5. The CDR3, as DNA: TGCGCCAGCAGCCCGACGACAGGGAACTATGGCTACACCTTC. It codes for CASSPTTGNYGYTF.

This clone occurred a few times. An end of the junction differs from the germline gene, which may be a read error. The chain recombines TRBV7-9 with TRBJ2-7, with 8 nucleotides matching TRBD1. The CDR3 is 12 amino acids. From germline, CDR1 is SEHNR and CDR2 FQNEAQ (reference sequence). The CDR3 DNA reads as TGTTCCAGCAGCAGGACAGGGTACGAGCAGTACTTC. Its protein product is CSSSRTGYEQYF.

In nucleotides, the CDR3 is TGCAGCGTTGAAGATGTGGGTAAGGGGGTGTACAATGAGCAGTTCTTC. It yields the protein CSVEDVGKGVYNEQFF. The V call is TRBV29-1, the J call TRBJ2-1; maybe TRBD1 (6 bases). Germline-derived CDR1 and CDR2 are SQVTM and ANQGSEA. This CDR3 comprises 16 residues. Trimming took off 0 bases at V and 4 bases at J, with 16 bases between the two ends.

In its sample, this clone was seen a few times. The chain is built from TRBV5-4 and TRBJ2-4, with D perhaps TRBD1 (7 bases). CDR1 SGHNT and CDR2 YYREEE come from the germline V gene (reference sequence). CDR3 length: 16 amino acids. V lost 0 bases and J lost 2, with 12 bases in between. CDR3 nucleotide sequence: TGTGCCAGCAGCTTGGAGGCAGGGGGGACCAAAAACATTCAGTACTTC. Its protein is CASSLEAGGTKNIQYF.

On this clone itself: One end of the junction is discordant with germline, which a read error may explain. V is TRBV4-1 and J is TRBJ1-5; a weak D match, TRBD1 (6 bases). The CDR3 spans 16 residues. CDR1 and CDR2 from the germline V gene are MGHRA and YSYEKL. The CDR3 is CASSHATGISNQPQNF. The CDR3 nucleotides are TGCGCCAGCAGCCACGCCACAGGGATCAGCAATCAGCCCCAGAATTTT.

This clone was seen a few times. This chain uses TRBV5-6 with TRBJ2-5, with TRBD2 matching over 11 bases. Germline trimming cut 1 base from V and 5 bases from J; bases unmatched to any gene: 10. Per germline, CDR1 SGHDT and CDR2 YYEEEE. The CDR3 runs to 17 residues. The DNA of the CDR3 is TGTGCCAGCAGCTTGTCGGTAGCGGGAGGGGTCTTGGAGACCCAGTACTTC. Translation gives CASSLSVAGGVLETQYF.

The V call is TRBV11-2, the J call TRBJ2-7, with 12 bases matching TRBD2. Looked up from germline, CDR1 is SGHAT and CDR2 is FQNNGV. This CDR3 region has 15 residues. After removal of 1 base from V and 4 bases from J, the junction contained 2 bases not matched to a gene. CDR3 residues: CASSLGLAGVYEQYF. The CDR3 DNA reads TGTGCCAGCAGCTTAGGACTAGCGGGAGTATACGAGCAGTACTTC.

The chain employs TRBV28 and TRBJ1-1; tentative D call: TRBD1 (5 bases). Trimming shortened V by 4 bases and J by 4 bases, and 19 bases separated the two germline ends. The CDR3 contains 16 residues. CDR1 MDHEN and CDR2 SYDVKM come from the germline V gene. Here the CDR3 reads CASSSQRWGGTTEAFF. The CDR3 DNA reads TGTGCCAGCAGTTCCCAAAGGTGGGGAGGGACCACTGAAGCTTTCTTT.

The V call is TRBV29-1, the J call TRBJ2-3; D is ambiguous. This CDR3 contains 11 residues. Germline V gives CDR1 SQVTM, CDR2 ANQGSEA. Trimming removed 5 bases from V and 2 bases from J, with 5 bases in between. The CDR3 loop reads CSVYNTDTQYF. Here the CDR3 DNA reads TGCAGCGTTTACAACACAGATACGCAGTATTTT.

V gene TRBV27 combines with J gene TRBJ2-7; D perhaps matches TRBD1 (6 bases). Germline CDR1 MNHEY, CDR2 SMNVEV (reference sequence). The CDR3 is 13 residues long. V dropped 3 bases and J dropped 3 bases, with 9 bases sitting between them. This CDR3 is CASSLGHRYEQYF. The DNA of the CDR3 is TGTGCCAGCAGTTTGGGACACCGCTACGAGCAGTACTTC.

The chain employs TRBV14 and TRBJ2-1; 11 bases map to TRBD2. The length of the CDR3 is 18 residues. Germline CDR1 is SGHDN and CDR2 is FVKESK. V lost 0 bases and J lost 3; bases outside the gene matches: 7. The CDR3 loop is CASSQDLGTSGFYNEQFF. The CDR3 DNA sequence: TGTGCCAGCAGCCAAGATCTGGGGACTAGCGGATTCTACAATGAGCAGTTCTTC.

This clone showed up just a few times. The CDR3 reads CASSLGGFDYGYTF. DNA of the CDR3: TGTGCCAGCAGCTTAGGAGGATTCGACTATGGCTACACCTTC. The chain recombines TRBV5-4 with TRBJ1-2; D call uncertain. The CDR3 consists of 14 residues. V dropped 2 bases and J dropped 3 bases, with 11 bases sitting between them. Germline V gene data show CDR1 as SGHNT and CDR2 as YYREEE (reference sequence).

The genes are TRBV5-4 and TRBJ2-1, with TRBD2 matching over 12 bases. The CDR3 runs 15 residues. The J segment lost 5 bases and the V segment lost 3 bases, leaving 3 bases of the junction unmatched. Germline lookup yields CDR1 SGHNT and CDR2 YYREEE (reference sequence). CDR3 sequence: CASSSRLAGDNEQFF. In DNA, the CDR3 is TGTGCCAGCAGCTCCCGACTAGCGGGGGACAATGAGCAGTTCTTC.

This clone has a handful of counts. The chain has TRBV2 and TRBJ2-2; 9 bases align to TRBD2. V shed 7 bases, J shed 3 bases, and the junction held 18 bases outside the gene matches. The CDR3 is made up of 19 amino acids. Germline V gene sequence: CDR1 SNHLY, CDR2 FYNNEI. The CDR3: CASTPGRARLADYTGELFF. DNA of the CDR3: TGTGCCAGCACCCCAGGGCGGGCCCGACTAGCGGACTACACCGGGGAGCTGTTTTTT.

This chain links TRBV19 with TRBJ2-1; 8 bases fit TRBD1. CDR1 LNHDA and CDR2 SQIVND come from the germline V gene (reference sequence). The junction had 3 bases not matched to a gene; V was cut back by 5 bases and J by 0 bases. The CDR3 contains 15 residues. The CDR3 coding sequence is TGTGCCAGTAGTGGACAGGGTAGCTCCTACAATGAGCAGTTCTTC. Amino acid sequence: CASSGQGSSYNEQFF.

A few counts support this clone. This chain connects TRBV5-4 to TRBJ2-1; 11 bases agree with TRBD2. V lost 4 bases and J lost 7; bases outside the gene matches: 7. Germline lookup yields CDR1 SGHNT and CDR2 YYREEE (reference sequence). The CDR3 length is 15 residues. DNA for the CDR3: TGTGCCAGCAGCGAAACTAGCGGGAGATCGAATGAGCAGTTCTTC. Amino acid sequence: CASSETSGRSNEQFF.

This sequence joins TRBV9 and TRBJ1-3; no clear D gene. The CDR3 contains 14 residues. The germline gives CDR1 SGDLS, CDR2 YYNGEE. The V end was cut by 0 bases, the J end by 2 bases, with 6 bases between. The CDR3 protein is CASSVARAGNTIYF. CDR3 sequence (DNA): TGTGCCAGCAGCGTAGCGAGGGCTGGAAACACCATATATTTT.